This entry lists 17 T cell receptor beta chains sequenced from one sample in a study of blood T cell repertoires in COVID-19. Profiled with immunoSEQ multiplex PCR; TCRdb holds only in-frame clones, not every one. Among 250,000 to 350,000 clones listed, 88% were seen once. Specimen: PBMCs or T cells enriched from blood (not recorded which). These TCRs come from a woman aged 60-70 years in a cohort exposed to, infected with or recovered from COVID-19 (not recorded which).

The chain couples TRBV4-3 to TRBJ2-7, with 7 nucleotides matching TRBD2. The germline V gene has CDR1 LGHNA and CDR2 YSLEER. After removal of 0 bases from V and 7 bases from J, the junction contained 15 bases not matched to a gene. This CDR3 comprises 17 residues. In DNA form, the CDR3 reads TGCGCCAGCAGCCAAGATCGCGGGGGTGGGGCCCCTGGAGAGCAGTACTTC. Its translation is CASSQDRGGGAPGEQYF.

V usage is TRBV12-3 or TRBV12-4 and J usage is TRBJ1-2; D perhaps matches TRBD1 (6 bases). The V end was cut by 5 bases, the J end by 8 bases, with 15 bases between. The CDR3 length is 13 residues. CDR3 nucleotides: TGTGCCAGCAGTATTCTCCAGGGGAAGGGCTACACCTTC. Its protein product is CASSILQGKGYTF.

The chain couples TRBV7-2 to TRBJ2-7; 13 positions agree with TRBD2. V was clipped by 3 bases and J by 9 bases; unmatched bases: 8. The germline V gene encodes CDR1 SGHTA and CDR2 FQGNSA. The length of the CDR3 is 15 residues. CDR3 in amino acids: CASSLGTSGKFVQYF. The CDR3, as DNA: TGTGCCAGCAGCTTGGGGACTAGCGGGAAGTTTGTGCAGTACTTC.

The V gene is TRBV27, the J gene TRBJ1-2; the match to TRBD1 covers 7 bases. There are 13 residues in the CDR3. The V and J ends lost 3 bases and 8 bases, in that order; junction bases with no gene match: 6. CDR1 MNHEY and CDR2 SMNVEV come from the germline V gene (reference sequence). CDR3 in DNA: TGTGCCAGCAGTTTGACAGGGTTTATGGGCTACACCTTC. Protein product: CASSLTGFMGYTF.

V gene TRBV25-1 combines with J gene TRBJ2-5; D is uncertain. Germline V gene data show CDR1 as MGHDK and CDR2 as SYGVNS. The V gene lost 2 bases and the J gene lost 3 bases, with 13 bases spanning the gap. The CDR3 loop spans 15 amino acids. This CDR3 is CASSEPIGREETQYF. The CDR3 DNA reads as TGTGCCAGCAGTGAACCGATTGGTCGAGAAGAGACCCAGTACTTC.

V gene TRBV7-9 combines with J gene TRBJ2-1; 14 nucleotides match TRBD2. In germline, CDR1 is SEHNR, CDR2 FQNEAQ (reference sequence). Germline trimming cut 1 base from V and 2 bases from J; bases unmatched to any gene: 4. This CDR3 has 18 amino acids. The CDR3 DNA is TGTGCCAGCAGCTTAGGGGGACTAGCGGGAGTGGCCTACAATGAGCAGTTCTTC. Translating gives CASSLGGLAGVAYNEQFF.

The chain uses TRBV10-2 and TRBJ1-1, with 8 bases matching TRBD1. The CDR3 runs 14 residues. The germline gives CDR1 WSHSY, CDR2 SAAADI. Trimming cost V 5 bases and J 4 bases; bases outside gene matches: 6. CDR3: CASSYSTGVTEAFF. For the CDR3, the DNA is TGCGCCAGCAGTTACTCGACAGGGGTCACTGAAGCTTTCTTT.

This clone has only a few counts. This chain connects TRBV28 to TRBJ1-6; 7 bases align to TRBD1. The V gene end was trimmed by 3 bases and the J gene end by 9 bases; junction bases not matched to a gene: 5. From germline, CDR1 is MDHEN and CDR2 SYDVKM. CDR3 size: 14 residues. CDR3 DNA: TGTGCCAGCAGTTTTTCAACAGGGGTTTCACCCCTCCACTTT. Its protein product is CASSFSTGVSPLHF.

DNA for the CDR3: TGTGCCAGCAGCACTTCCTTAGACTCTGGAAACACCATATATTTT. Its translation: CASSTSLDSGNTIYF. The V call is TRBV9, the J call TRBJ1-3; D ambiguous. The CDR3 covers 15 residues. Trimming removed 4 bases from V and 0 bases from J, with 11 bases in between. Germline V gene lookup returns CDR1 SGDLS and CDR2 YYNGEE.

This sequence joins TRBV25-1 and TRBJ1-5; D may be TRBD1 (5 bases). CDR1 is MGHDK and CDR2 is SYGVNS in the germline V gene. V was trimmed by 5 bases and J by 4 bases, leaving 12 bases between them. CDR3 length: 14 amino acids. As DNA, the CDR3 is TGTGCCAGCAGTACGCAGGGTTTTAATCAGCCCCAGCATTTT. It translates to CASSTQGFNQPQHF.

This sequence joins TRBV6-1 and TRBJ2-1; 9 bases agree with TRBD1. The V gene's germline CDR1 is MNHNS and CDR2 SASEGT. This CDR3 has 19 amino acids. V shed 4 bases, J shed 2 bases, and the junction held 15 bases outside the gene matches. Here the CDR3 reads CASSGRRSGGQGPYNEQFF. In DNA, the CDR3 is TGTGCCAGCAGTGGTAGGAGGAGTGGGGGACAGGGACCCTACAATGAGCAGTTCTTC.

The chain links TRBV30 to TRBJ2-3; D gene unclear. The V and J ends lost 0 bases and 1 base respectively, with 8 bases between them. The CDR3 contains 14 residues. Germline V lookup: CDR1 GTSNPN, CDR2 SVGIG (reference sequence). CDR3 coding DNA: TGTGCCTGGAGTGTAAGAAGCGGCACAGATACGCAGTATTTT. This codes for CAWSVRSGTDTQYF.

This chain connects TRBV28 to TRBJ1-2, with 10 bases matching TRBD1. In germline, CDR1 is MDHEN, CDR2 SYDVKM. The length of the CDR3 is 15 residues. J gave up 6 bases and V 2 bases, and 6 bases lay outside the gene matches. The CDR3 reads CASSLTLDRGNGYTF. The CDR3 DNA reads as TGTGCCAGCAGTTTAACCCTGGACAGGGGGAATGGCTACACCTTC.

The rearrangement uses TRBV11-2 and TRBJ2-1; D call uncertain. V was shortened by 0 bases and J by 3 bases, with 12 bases between the two germline ends. The CDR3 runs 16 residues. The germline V gene encodes CDR1 SGHAT and CDR2 FQNNGV. The chain's CDR3 is CASSLDRSRNYNEQFF. The CDR3 nucleotides are TGTGCCAGCAGCTTAGATCGATCGAGAAACTACAATGAGCAGTTCTTC.

This sequence joins TRBV5-6 and TRBJ1-2; D is uncertain. Trimming took off 0 bases at V and 2 bases at J, with 8 bases between the two ends. CDR1 is SGHDT, CDR2 YYEEEE, per germline. CDR3 size: 14 residues. The DNA of the CDR3 is TGTGCCAGCAGCTTGGGGGCACTCAACTATGGCTACACCTTC. Amino acids: CASSLGALNYGYTF. The complete variable domain, with remaining parts taken from reference TRBV5-6 and TRBJ1-2, reads DAGVTQSPTHLIKTRGQQVTLRCSPKSGHDTVSWYQQALGQGPQFIFQYYEEEERQRGNFPDRFSGHQFPNYSSELNVNALLLGDSALYLCASSLGALNYGYTFGSGTRLTVV.

This chain uses TRBV28 with TRBJ1-1; TRBD1 matches at 7 bases. V was clipped by 6 bases and J by 1 base; unmatched bases: 2. Per germline, CDR1 MDHEN and CDR2 SYDVKM. The CDR3 runs 13 residues. The CDR3 region is CASRDRQNTEAFF. CDR3 nucleotides: TGTGCCAGCAGGGACAGGCAGAACACTGAAGCTTTCTTT.

This clone was picked up one time. This chain connects TRBV7-6 to TRBJ2-1, with D perhaps TRBD1 (6 bases). This CDR3 is built from 17 residues. Trimming cost V 0 bases and J 0 bases, with 12 bases left between them. The germline V gene encodes CDR1 SGHVS and CDR2 FNYEAQ. DNA for the CDR3: TGTGCCAGCAGCTTAGCGACAGGAACGAGCTCCTACAATGAGCAGTTCTTC. Residues: CASSLATGTSSYNEQFF.